The present TCR beta chain was sequenced within a study of blood T cell repertoires in COVID-19. The CDR3 has 13 residues. V was pared by 7 bases and J by 5 bases, with 14 bases between. Germline V gene data show CDR1 as SNHLY and CDR2 as FYNNEI. Assay used: immunoSEQ multiplex PCR; TCRdb lists only in-frame clones, some missing. The table lists some 200,000 clones, 75% to 85% of them singletons. The clonotype comes from a man aged 35-49 years who had recovered from COVID-19. This rearrangement joins TRBV2 to TRBJ2-5; TRBD1 is a possible D gene (7 bases). Sequencing input: PBMCs or T cells enriched from blood (not recorded which). Here the CDR3 reads CASKGGQLETQYF. In DNA, the CDR3 is TGTGCCAGCAAGGGGGGACAGCTTGAGACCCAGTACTTC.